This T cell receptor (beta chain) was retrieved from a study of cytomegalovirus exposure and HLA in healthy donors (dated by TCRdb to the late 2010s). For the study in its entirety: In an earlier analysis of approximately 640 of the donors, about 270 Gb of sequence data and 117 million unique TCR beta sequences from about 190 million T cells were reported. An early release covering 550 to 700 HLA-typed donors comprised about 300 gigabases of sequencing data and 85 million or so unique TCR sequences. The genetic ancestry cluster associated with self-reported Caucasian donors included around four fifths of the 300 to 450 genotyped donors. The study was designed to test whether signatures of past pathogen exposure could be identified by cataloging public T cell receptors. The study profiled the T cell repertoires of under 700 subjects by immunosequencing and related them to cytomegalovirus serostatus. Besides the first cohort of under 700 subjects, a separate validation cohort made up of 120 different subjects was used. To predict cytomegalovirus infection status, the study brought together high-throughput TCR immunosequencing, statistical association of individual TCRs with disease status, and machine learning. A later analysis re-analyzed previously published TCR beta repertoires from about 730 donors and added high-resolution HLA genotyping to study TCR occurrence patterns. Rather than drawing on any new phenotypic data, the later analysis identified candidate immune exposures from TCR beta sequences and the way those sequences occurred across donors. To decide whether each TCR beta V gene segment behaved as functional or pseudogenic, an earlier analysis of 587 of the donors relied on high-throughput TCR beta sequencing. Alongside the repertoire data, information on donor age, sex, ethnicity and CMV serostatus was compiled. In a later genetic analysis, genome-wide SNP genotypes for 398 of the 666 donors were used, and that subset was treated as a discovery cohort. All discovery cohort repertoires had been generated using a single sequencing platform. HLA typing covered class I and class II loci at four-digit resolution. Typing coverage varied by locus: roughly 620-630 donors for A, B, C, DRB1 and DQB1; under 550 for DQA1; about 590 for DPA1; some 470 for DPB1. Roughly 5 DR-DQ haplotypes were handled as single units for association and clustering, since linkage in the cohort was strong. On average, 235,054 unique TCR beta nucleotide sequences were sequenced per donor among 350 to 400 genotyped donors of the cohort, with roughly 20% of those sequences being non-productive. What the authors observed across the whole study: In vitro tests confirmed that a few of the cytomegalovirus-associated TCR beta chains recognize cytomegalovirus antigens. Because counts were too low, seventeen rarely observed V segments, including chromosome 9 orphons, were excluded from the earlier analysis of around 590 of the donors. Sequencing depth was assumed to be roughly uniform across donors in the presence/absence analyses, though that assumption may not hold. Compared with equally common non-associated chains, HLA-associated TCR beta chains in a later analysis were more clonally expanded and had lower generation probabilities. Because HLA typing was unavailable for some donors at each locus, only the typed subset was used in association tests. A later genetic analysis reported fewer N-insertions in productive TCRs among donors in an Asian-associated ancestry cluster than the roughly 720-donor mean. It was suggested by the authors that the approach could potentially be generalized to other disease states and immunological phenotypes. Correlated functional status among segregating V segments might reflect linkage disequilibrium, but an unknown experimental factor could not be ruled out. A further reported finding was that TCR beta sequences accurately predicted the HLA-A and HLA-B alleles for most subjects in the first cohort. In a later genetic analysis, a missense DCLRE1C variant was associated with V-gene and J-gene trimming of TCR beta chains, and the association was replicated in an independent cohort. Only TCR beta chains were sequenced in this cohort, and the absence of alpha or paired-chain data limited detectable features. In a later analysis, the rate of TCR association differed among HLA loci, with DRB1 alleles having the most associated TCRs and HLA-C alleles having the fewest. Cytomegalovirus status was reported to be diagnosed by the classifier with high specificity and sensitivity in both the original and validation cohorts. A later analysis associated 15,000 to 20,000 TCR beta sequences with specific HLA alleles at a false discovery rate of 0.05. Strong co-occurrence of HLA alleles, especially DR and DQ, made assigning TCR associations to individual alleles difficult. A cluster of highly shared sequence variants was judged likely to represent a technical artifact of the sequencing pipeline. A later analysis found that most CMV-associated TCR beta chains appeared HLA-restricted, with HLA associations seemingly driven largely by CMV exposure. In an earlier analysis of roughly 500 of the donors, most TCR beta V segments appeared in productive rearrangements about 90% or about 30% of the time, broadly matching IMGT annotations. While some public TCRs were present in many individuals, most TCR sequences turned up only very rarely across donors. According to a later analysis, parvovirus B19, influenza, CMV and Epstein-Barr virus appeared linked to several top co-occurrence clusters. The only immune exposure information available for the cohort was CMV serostatus. A total of about 150 TCR beta chains were listed by the study as associated with cytomegalovirus.

The library came from the immunoSEQ multiplex PCR assay. A mixture of 60 forward primers for TCR Vbeta segments and 13 reverse primers for TCR Jbeta segments was used in the multiplex PCR. A multiplex PCR assay on genomic DNA amplified the CDR3 region of rearranged TCR beta genes. The Illumina HiSeq System was used to sequence the amplified TCR beta libraries as 87-base-pair reads. Under the source paper's analysis protocol: In a later analysis, 77 million or so unique TCR beta chains were counted across the 650 to 700 repertoires, and around 11 million of these chains were shared by at least two donors. Raw reads were error-corrected and collapsed into unique sequences by a nearest-neighbor algorithm in which closely related sequences were merged to remove PCR and sequencing errors. Alignment of CDR3 sequences to IMGT reference sequences was used to assign V, D and J gene segments. For a sequence to be retained, a match of at least six nucleotides to both a V gene segment and a J gene segment was required. Rearrangements were called productive when the CDR3 lacked stop codons and stayed in frame with V and J; all others were non-productive. Following IMGT convention, CDR3 was defined as the stretch from the second conserved V-encoded cysteine to the conserved J-encoded phenylalanine. The earlier analysis of 450 to 750 of the donors excluded any sequence lacking an unambiguous match to a single V gene segment. In an earlier analysis of almost 600 of the donors, a V segment was called functional when productive rearrangements were above 56.7%, and segregating when the standard deviation between donors exceeded 5%. A statistical classification framework was developed to diagnose cytomegalovirus status using the catalog of TCR beta chain sequences. V and J gene assignment, in a later analysis, came from comparing TCR nucleotide sequences with IMGT/GENE-DB human TR gene sequences. The TCRdist pipeline was used in a later analysis to assign CDR3 sequences and most-parsimonious VDJ recombination scenarios. In a later analysis, each TCR beta chain was defined by its CDR3 amino acid sequence together with its V-gene family, and reads lacking a unique V-gene family were excluded. To address suspected cross-contamination and a sequencing artifact, a later analysis removed some 620 highly shared, low-generation-probability nucleotide sequences. A later analysis calculated a clonal expansion index for each public chain from normalized within-repertoire ranks of inferred template counts. Generation probabilities in a later analysis came from a VDJ recombination model fitted to out-of-frame rearrangements, and those results were checked against IGoR. A later analysis scored TCR-TCR, TCR-HLA and TCR-CMV co-occurrence with hypergeometric tests, applying a repertoire-size bias correction to TCR pairs. To estimate false discovery rates, a later analysis permuted the HLA or CMV assignments 20 times. In a later analysis, co-occurring TCRs were grouped using DBSCAN, and TCRdist sequence similarity was added for clustering within HLA-allele-positive subsets. Repertoires with fewer than 30,000 or more than 120,000 public chains were left out of co-occurrence clustering, as were roughly five repertoires with anomalous nucleotide sharing. TCRdb stores this immuneACCESS table with in-frame sequences only. Part of the clones is absent; in the studies checked, under half of the shortfall reflects unresolved V genes, and no reason is known for the rest. V, J and clone size reflect that table, while D and trimming were determined from the DNA. The sample table gives 40,000 to 50,000 clones. The top ten clones comprise approximately 1.3% of the sample.

The cohort consisted of fewer than 700 healthy bone marrow donors. At the time of sampling, all cohort members were nominally healthy, though unrecorded immune exposures were likely present. The donor was CMV seronegative and was included in the group of 352 seronegative cohort members. A peripheral blood sample was collected from each donor, and TCR beta sequencing was performed on peripheral blood mononuclear cells. The Qiagen DNeasy Blood Extraction Kit was used to extract genomic DNA from the blood cell samples. Notes on this clone: The antigen this receptor binds is unknown.

The receptor comes from a man younger than 40 in good health and CMV-seronegative. Sequencing used PBMCs.

The bases are TGCGCCAGCAGCTTACAGGGAGTTCAGGCTGGAAACACCATATATTTT. Its product reads: CASSLQGVQAGNTIYF. The V and J genes are TRBV5-1 and TRBJ1-3; TRBD1 might be the D gene, on 6 matching bases. From cysteine to phenylalanine, the CDR3 is 16 amino acids long. The entry retains the CDR3 DNA only, 48 bases that are in frame from base 1. The germline V gene sets CDR1 to SGHRS and CDR2 to YFSETQ. V is cut by 2 bases and J by 2 bases, and the space between the germline ends is 14 bases.